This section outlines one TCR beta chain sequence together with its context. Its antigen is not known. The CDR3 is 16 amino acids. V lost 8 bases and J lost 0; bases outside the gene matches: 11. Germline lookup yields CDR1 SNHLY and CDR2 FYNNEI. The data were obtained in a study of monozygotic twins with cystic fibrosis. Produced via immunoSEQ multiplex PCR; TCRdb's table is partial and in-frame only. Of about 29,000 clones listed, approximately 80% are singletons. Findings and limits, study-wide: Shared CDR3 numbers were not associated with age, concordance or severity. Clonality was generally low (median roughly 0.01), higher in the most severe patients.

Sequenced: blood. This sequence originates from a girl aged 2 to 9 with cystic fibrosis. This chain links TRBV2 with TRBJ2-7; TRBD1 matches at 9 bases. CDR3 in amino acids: CASPSRGTGISYEQYF. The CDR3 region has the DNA TGTGCCAGCCCGTCTCGTGGGACAGGGATCTCCTACGAGCAGTACTTC.